This TCR delta chain derives from a study of γδ T cells in repeated Plasmodium falciparum infection. Gammadelta T cells were flow-sorted from PBMC into Vgamma9/Vdelta2+ and Vdelta2-negative populations for bulk analysis. TCRdb re-called the multiplex PCR reads via CATT. The data hold 75,000 to 95,000 delta-chain clones, with 0.75% to 1% observed a single time. Germline V CDR1 and CDR2: GEAIGNYY, EKD. The CDR3 loop spans 14 amino acids. Study conclusions and caveats: Malian children's Vdelta2-negative repertoires appeared more expanded and less diverse than Australians'. The Malian cohort came from a small rural village of predominantly one ethnic group.

About this clone itself: Its antigen is unidentified. A far larger clone is off by one base, so a read error is likely.

This receptor was taken from a pool of human donors (malaria-infected and uninfected, not separated). Sequencing used gamma-delta T cells from blood. The V gene is TRDV2; the J gene was not called; the D call TRDD3 from the table was never checked on the DNA. The CDR3 region has the DNA TGTGCCTGTGACAACCTGGGGGATACCGATAAGCTCATCTTT. It translates to CACDNLGDTDKLIF.